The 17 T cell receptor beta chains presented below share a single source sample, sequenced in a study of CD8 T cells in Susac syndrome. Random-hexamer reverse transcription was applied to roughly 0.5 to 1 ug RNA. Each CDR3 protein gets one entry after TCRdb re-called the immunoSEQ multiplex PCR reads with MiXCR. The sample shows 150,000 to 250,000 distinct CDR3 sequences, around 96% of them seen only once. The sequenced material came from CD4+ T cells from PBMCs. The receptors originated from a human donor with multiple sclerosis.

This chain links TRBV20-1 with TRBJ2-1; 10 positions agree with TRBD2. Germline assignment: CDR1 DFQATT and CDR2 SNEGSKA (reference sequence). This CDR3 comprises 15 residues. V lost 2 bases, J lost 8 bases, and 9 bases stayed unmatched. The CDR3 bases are TGCAGTGCTAGATCTAGCGGGGGAGGAGGCGATGAGCAGTTCTTC. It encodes CSARSSGGGGDEQFF.

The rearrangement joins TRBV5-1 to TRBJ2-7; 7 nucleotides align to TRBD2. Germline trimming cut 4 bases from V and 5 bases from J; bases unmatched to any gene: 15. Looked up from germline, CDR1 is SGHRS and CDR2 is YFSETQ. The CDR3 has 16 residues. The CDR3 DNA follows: TGCGCCAGCAGCCCAGGGCAAACGACTAGCTTCGACGAGCAGTACTTC. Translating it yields CASSPGQTTSFDEQYF.

CDR3 coding DNA: TGCAGCGTCGAACAGAACACTGAAGCTTTCTTT. It encodes CSVEQNTEAFF. The chain links TRBV29-1 to TRBJ1-1; D gene ambiguous. V lost 6 bases, J lost 1 base, and 6 bases lay in between. The germline gives CDR1 SQVTM, CDR2 ANQGSEA. CDR3 length: 11 amino acids. Combining the CDR3 with reference TRBV29-1 and TRBJ1-1 gives the whole variable domain SAVISQKPSRDICQRGTSLTIQCQVDSQVTMMFWYRQQPGQSLTLIATANQGSEATYESGFVIDKFPISRPNLTFSTLTVSNMSPEDSSIYLCSVEQNTEAFFGQGTRLTVV.

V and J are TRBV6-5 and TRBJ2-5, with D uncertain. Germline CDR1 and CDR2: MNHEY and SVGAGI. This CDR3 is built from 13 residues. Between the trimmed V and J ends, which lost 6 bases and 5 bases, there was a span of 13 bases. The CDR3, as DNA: TGTGCCAGCAGAACCGACAATCGGGAGACCCAGTACTTC. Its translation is CASRTDNRETQYF.

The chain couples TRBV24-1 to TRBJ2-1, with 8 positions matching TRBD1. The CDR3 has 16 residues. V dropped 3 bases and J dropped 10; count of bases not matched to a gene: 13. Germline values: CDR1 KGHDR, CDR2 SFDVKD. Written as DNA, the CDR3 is TGTGCCACCAGTGATCACGAATGGACAGGGCAGGGAGAGCAGTTCTTC. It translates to CATSDHEWTGQGEQFF.

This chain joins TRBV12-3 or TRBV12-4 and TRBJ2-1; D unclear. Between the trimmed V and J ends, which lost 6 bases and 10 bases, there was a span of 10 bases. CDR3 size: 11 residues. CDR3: CASRIYDEQFF. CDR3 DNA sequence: TGTGCCAGCAGGATCTATGACGAGCAGTTCTTC.

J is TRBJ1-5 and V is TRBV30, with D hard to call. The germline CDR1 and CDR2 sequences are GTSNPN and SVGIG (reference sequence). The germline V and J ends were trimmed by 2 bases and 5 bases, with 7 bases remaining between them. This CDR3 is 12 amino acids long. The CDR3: CAWSNYYQPQHF. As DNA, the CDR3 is TGTGCCTGGAGTAACTATTATCAGCCCCAGCATTTT.

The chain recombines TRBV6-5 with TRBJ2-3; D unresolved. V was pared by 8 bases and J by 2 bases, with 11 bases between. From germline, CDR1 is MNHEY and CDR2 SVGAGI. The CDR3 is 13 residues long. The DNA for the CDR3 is TGTGCCAGCCGAAGGCCCGCCACAGATACGCAGTATTTT. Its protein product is CASRRPATDTQYF.

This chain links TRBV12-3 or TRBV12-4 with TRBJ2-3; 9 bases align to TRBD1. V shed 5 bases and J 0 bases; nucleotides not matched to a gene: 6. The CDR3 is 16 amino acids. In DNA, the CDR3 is TGTGCCAGCAGTCCCCACAGGGGGCGCAGCACAGATACGCAGTATTTT. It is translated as CASSPHRGRSTDTQYF.

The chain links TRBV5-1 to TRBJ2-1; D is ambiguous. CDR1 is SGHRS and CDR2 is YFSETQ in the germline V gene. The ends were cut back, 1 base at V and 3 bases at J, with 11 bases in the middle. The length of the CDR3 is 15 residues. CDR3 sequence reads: CASSLIKRHYNEQFF. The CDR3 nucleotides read TGCGCCAGCAGCTTGATCAAGCGTCACTACAATGAGCAGTTCTTC.

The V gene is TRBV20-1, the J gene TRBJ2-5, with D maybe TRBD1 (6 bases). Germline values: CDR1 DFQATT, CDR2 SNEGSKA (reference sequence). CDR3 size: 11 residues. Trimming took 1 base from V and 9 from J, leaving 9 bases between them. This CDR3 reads CSARVPGAQYF. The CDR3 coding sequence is TGCAGTGCTAGAGTTCCAGGGGCCCAGTACTTC.

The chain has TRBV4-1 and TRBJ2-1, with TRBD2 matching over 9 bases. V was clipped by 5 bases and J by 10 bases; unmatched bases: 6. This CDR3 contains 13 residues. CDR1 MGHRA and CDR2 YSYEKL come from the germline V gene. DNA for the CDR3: TGCGCCAGCAGCAAGGGACTAGCTGTCGAGCAGTTCTTC. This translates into CASSKGLAVEQFF.

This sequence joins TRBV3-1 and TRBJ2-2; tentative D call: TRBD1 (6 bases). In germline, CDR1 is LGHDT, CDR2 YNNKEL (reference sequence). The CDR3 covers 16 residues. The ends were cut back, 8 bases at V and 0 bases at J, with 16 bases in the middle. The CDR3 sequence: CASSQKDRPNTGELFF. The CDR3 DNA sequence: TGTGCCAGCTCCCAAAAAGACAGGCCGAACACCGGGGAGCTGTTTTTT. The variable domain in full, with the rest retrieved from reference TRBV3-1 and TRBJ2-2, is DTAVSQTPKYLVTQMGNDKSIKCEQNLGHDTMYWYKQDSKKFLKIMFSYNNKELIINETVPNRFSPKSPDKAHLNLHINSLELGDSAVYFCASSQKDRPNTGELFFGEGSRLTVL.

For the CDR3, the DNA is TGTGCCAGCAAAGGGCCTGGCTATGGCTACACCTTC. This encodes CASKGPGYGYTF. The rearrangement uses TRBV25-1 and TRBJ1-2; no reliable D call. The CDR3 sequence is 12 residues long. CDR1 is MGHDK and CDR2 is SYGVNS in the germline V gene. Trimming removed 7 bases from V and 4 bases from J, with 10 bases in between.

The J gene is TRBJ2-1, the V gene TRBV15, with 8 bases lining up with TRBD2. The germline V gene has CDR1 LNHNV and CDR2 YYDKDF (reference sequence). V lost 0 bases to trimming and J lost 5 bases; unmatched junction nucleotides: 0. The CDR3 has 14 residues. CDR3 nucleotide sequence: TGTGCCACCAGCAGAGATAGCGGGAACAATGAGCAGTTCTTC. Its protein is CATSRDSGNNEQFF.

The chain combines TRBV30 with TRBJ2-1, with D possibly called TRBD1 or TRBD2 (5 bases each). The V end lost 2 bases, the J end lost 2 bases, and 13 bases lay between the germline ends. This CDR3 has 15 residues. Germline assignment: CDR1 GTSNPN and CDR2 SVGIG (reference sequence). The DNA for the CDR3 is TGTGCCTGGAGTCACGGTACGGGACCCTACAATGAGCAGTTCTTC. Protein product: CAWSHGTGPYNEQFF.

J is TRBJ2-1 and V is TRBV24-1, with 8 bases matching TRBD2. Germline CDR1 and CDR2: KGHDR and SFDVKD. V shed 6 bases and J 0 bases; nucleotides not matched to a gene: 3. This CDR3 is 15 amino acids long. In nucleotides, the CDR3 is TGTGCCACCAGTCGGGCGGGAGGCTCCTACAATGAGCAGTTCTTC. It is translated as CATSRAGGSYNEQFF.